This T cell receptor (beta chain) was identified in a study of blood T cell repertoires in COVID-19. Study information: PBMCs, B-cell-depleted T cells, or T cells were the source of the cDNA or gDNA that made up the material.

In the original processing: Researchers report that nucleated cell counts were estimated from reference gene primer amplification. Here immunoSEQ multiplex PCR was the method, and the copy in TCRdb shows in-frame clones only, minus some. V, J and clone size are those of that table, while D and trimming were read from the DNA. The sample lists about 220,000 clones, more than 65% occurring once. This CDR3 is 13 amino acids long. V lost 0 bases to trimming and J lost 7 bases, with 9 bases between them. The origin of this receptor is a woman of 80 years or more with acute or convalescent COVID-19. This chain uses TRBV12-3 or TRBV12-4 with TRBJ1-1, with D possibly matching TRBD1 (6 bases). Sequencing was performed on peripheral blood. The CDR3 reads CASSLATGNEAFF. The CDR3, as DNA: TGTGCCAGCAGTTTAGCCACAGGGAATGAAGCTTTCTTT.